These 18 T cell receptor beta chains were sequenced from one sample in a study of T cell clonality in common variable immunodeficiency. Method: immunoSEQ multiplex PCR; TCRdb's copy keeps in-frame clones and lacks some. The sample is made up of 60,000 to 75,000 clones, none counted only once. The material sequenced was peripheral blood mononuclear cells. The receptors were sampled from a person aged 18-69 years in good health.

At least ten counts were recorded for this clone. The covered CDR3 bases are TGTGCCTGGACTCCCCCTTCTAGCGGGGCCCCCTACGAG. Its translation is CAWTPPSSGAPYE. The whole CDR3 is CAWTPPSSGAPYEQYF. V usage is TRBV30 and J usage is TRBJ2-7; TRBD2 matches 9 bases. The read ends 3 residues shy of where the CDR3 ends; the end is completed using the germline J gene. This CDR3 comprises 16 residues. Trimming at V came to 4 bases and at J to 2 bases, leaving 12 bases not matched to a gene. Germline V gene data show CDR1 as GTSNPN and CDR2 as SVGIG (reference sequence).

This clone showed up many times. The CDR3 extends 3 residues past the end of the read, so its final part is completed from the germline J gene. The chain links TRBV20-1 to TRBJ2-7; 10 positions agree with TRBD2. Trimming removed 2 bases from V and 1 base from J; junction bases left unmatched: 8. This CDR3 contains 16 residues. Germline values: CDR1 DFQATT, CDR2 SNEGSKA (reference sequence). The CDR3 spells CSARPRASGSSYEQYF. The sequenced CDR3 bases are TGCAGTGCTAGACCTCGGGCTAGCGGGAGTTCCTACGAG.

This clone has ten or more counts. With the read ending 3 residues before the CDR3 end, the germline J gene is used to fill in that end. The V and J genes are TRBV7-6 and TRBJ2-1; 11 bases agree with TRBD2. Trimming took 0 bases from V and 2 from J; bases not matched to a gene: 6. Looked up from germline, CDR1 is SGHVS and CDR2 is FNYEAQ. CDR3 size: 18 residues. Incomplete CDR3 DNA: TGTGCCAGCAGCTTAGCACCTCTAGCGGGAGGAACCTACAATGAG. Translating it yields CASSLAPLAGGTYNE. The full CDR3 is CASSLAPLAGGTYNEQFF.

This clone was counted at least ten times. The read ends 3 residues shy of where the CDR3 ends; the end is completed using the germline J gene. The chain uses TRBV7-8 and TRBJ2-1; 11 bases are a match to TRBD2. CDR1 and CDR2 from the germline V gene are SGHVS and FQNEAQ. The CDR3 length is 15 residues. V was clipped by 5 bases and J by 7 bases; unmatched bases: 7. The sequenced part of the CDR3 DNA is TGTGCCAGCAGCCCAACTAGCGGGAGAGGAAATGAG. Protein product: CASSPTSGRGNE. The CDR3 in its entirety is CASSPTSGRGNEQFF.

This clone was recorded many times. The read is 3 residues too short to cover the CDR3 end, so that end is filled in from the germline J gene. The V call is TRBV18, the J call TRBJ2-2; a weak D match, TRBD1 (5 bases). CDR1 and CDR2 (germline): KGHSH, LQKENI. V was clipped by 2 bases and J by 5 bases, with 9 bases between them. The CDR3 contains 14 residues. The CDR3 spells CASSPVRETGELFF. The DNA read from the CDR3 is TGTGCCAGCTCACCAGTCAGGGAAACCGGGGAG.

Ten or more counts support this clone. Read data end 3 residues before the CDR3 end; the end is taken from the germline J gene. This chain joins TRBV5-6 and TRBJ1-1; TRBD1 is a possible D gene (5 bases). V was clipped by 4 bases and J by 1 base, with 14 bases between them. This CDR3 has 15 amino acids. Germline loops: CDR1 SGHDT, CDR2 YYEEEE. The covered CDR3 bases are TGTGCCAGCAGCCCCTCCCGGGGGGGGAACACTGAA. Its protein is CASSPSRGGNTE. The entire CDR3 is CASSPSRGGNTEAFF. Based on the CDR3 plus reference TRBV5-6 and TRBJ1-1, the full variable domain is DAGVTQSPTHLIKTRGQQVTLRCSPKSGHDTVSWYQQALGQGPQFIFQYYEEEERQRGNFPDRFSGHQFPNYSSELNVNALLLGDSALYLCASSPSRGGNTEAFFGQGTRLTVV.

This clone has a count of ten or more. From the germline J gene comes the end of the CDR3, since the read stops 3 residues before it. The chain joins TRBV5-5 to TRBJ2-2, with 11 bases lining up with TRBD1. This CDR3 has 15 amino acids. V lost 4 bases to trimming and J lost 5 bases; unmatched junction nucleotides: 4. CDR1 and CDR2 from the germline V gene are SGHKS and YYEKEE (reference sequence). The chain's CDR3 is CASSTGQGGTGELFF. The sequenced part of the CDR3 DNA is TGTGCCAGCAGCACGGGACAGGGGGGGACCGGGGAG.

Notes on this clone: A much larger clonotype is one base distant, so this may be a read error. The read gets to within 3 residues of the CDR3 end, and the germline J gene fills in the rest. Distinct nucleotide sequences in the sample also encode this CDR3. The rearrangement uses TRBV7-9 and TRBJ2-7; tentatively, D is TRBD2 (5 bases). CDR1 is SEHNR and CDR2 is FQNEAQ in the germline V gene (reference sequence). CDR3 length equals 12 residues. The DNA read from the CDR3 is TGTGCTAGCAGCTTTTCGGGGAACGAG. Residues: CASSFSGNE. The CDR3 in its entirety is CASSFSGNEQYF.

This clone was counted ten times or more. Sequencing ends 3 residues short of the CDR3 end; the germline J gene provides the rest. This chain links TRBV9 with TRBJ1-2; D is perhaps TRBD1 (6 bases). Germline V gene lookup returns CDR1 SGDLS and CDR2 YYNGEE. CDR3 size: 15 residues. The ends were cut back, 4 bases at V and 4 bases at J, with 17 bases in the middle. This chain's CDR3 is CASSYGQPSSYGYTF. The CDR3 DNA, read in part, is TGTGCCAGCAGCTACGGACAGCCCTCCAGCTATGGC.

This clone has at least ten counts. The CDR3 goes on 3 residues after the read ends, and that part is filled in from the germline J gene. V is TRBV29-1 and J is TRBJ2-7, with 10 nucleotides matching TRBD1. In germline, CDR1 is SQVTM, CDR2 ANQGSEA. The CDR3 loop spans 11 amino acids. The J segment lost 5 bases and the V segment lost 7 bases, leaving 2 bases of the junction unmatched. This chain's CDR3 is CSGGTGDEQYF. CDR3 DNA (partial): TGCAGCGGGGGGACAGGGGACGAG.

This clone was seen at least ten times. The read ends 3 residues shy of where the CDR3 ends; the end is completed using the germline J gene. The chain links TRBV20-1 to TRBJ1-6; 8 nucleotides match TRBD1. This CDR3 is built from 13 residues. Germline trimming cut 6 bases from V and 7 bases from J; bases unmatched to any gene: 5. Germline V gene sequence: CDR1 DFQATT, CDR2 SNEGSKA (reference sequence). Partial CDR3 DNA: TGCAGTGCGACAGGGGTTGGCAATTCACCC. Translated: CSATGVGNSP. In full, the CDR3 reads CSATGVGNSPLHF.

This clone was recorded many times. The read halts 3 residues ahead of the CDR3 end, with the missing end drawn from the germline J gene. V gene TRBV7-9 combines with J gene TRBJ1-2; tentatively, D is TRBD1 (5 bases). Between the trimmed V and J ends, which lost 5 bases and 1 base, there was a span of 14 bases. Germline loops: CDR1 SEHNR, CDR2 FQNEAQ (reference sequence). This CDR3 spans 15 amino acids. The CDR3 loop is CASSLAPDINYGYTF. The covered CDR3 bases are TGTGCCAGCAGCCTCGCCCCGGACATTAACTATGGC. Full variable domain (outside the CDR3, taken from reference TRBV7-9 and TRBJ1-2): DTGVSQNPRHKITKRGQNVTFRCDPISEHNRLYWYRQTLGQGPEFLTYFQNEAQLEKSRLLSDRFSAERPKGSFSTLEIQRTEQGDSAMYLCASSLAPDINYGYTFGSGTRLTVV.

This clone was recorded at least ten times. The read finishes 3 residues shy of the CDR3 end, and the germline J gene is used to complete it. This chain connects TRBV5-8 to TRBJ2-1, with 8 bases lining up with TRBD1. This CDR3 is 13 amino acids long. The V gene's germline CDR1 is SGHTS and CDR2 YDEGEE. J was trimmed by 7 bases and V by 5 bases; bases with no gene match: 5. CDR3 loop: CASRTGGWNEQFF. The covered CDR3 bases are TGTGCCAGCAGAACAGGGGGTTGGAATGAG.

This clone was picked up many times. The CDR3 goes on 3 residues after the read ends, and that part is filled in from the germline J gene. The chain joins TRBV3-1 (or the pseudogene TRBV3-2) to TRBJ1-4; 7 bases match TRBD1. The CDR3 spans 14 residues. Germline CDR1 LGHDT, CDR2 YNNKEL (reference sequence). The ends lost 5 bases at V and 4 bases at J; junction bases unmatched: 4. CDR3 protein: CASSYGQVNEKLFF. Incomplete CDR3 DNA: TGTGCCAGCAGCTACGGACAGGTTAATGAAAAA.

This clone was recorded at least ten times. The CDR3 end is not reached by the read, which stops 3 residues before it; the germline J gene fills it in. V gene TRBV14 combines with J gene TRBJ2-7; 7 bases line up with TRBD1. V dropped 4 bases and J dropped 3; count of bases not matched to a gene: 3. Germline lookup yields CDR1 SGHDN and CDR2 FVKESK. The CDR3 covers 13 residues. CDR3: CASSLRTGYEQYF. CDR3 DNA, as far as it was read: TGTGCCAGCAGCCTGAGGACAGGCTACGAG.

The CDR3: CASRENMEAFF. Partial CDR3 DNA: TGTGCCAGCAGGGAAAACATGGAA. The rearrangement links TRBV6-1 to TRBJ1-1; D unclear. The read is 3 residues too short to cover the CDR3 end, so that end is filled in from the germline J gene. Germline loops: CDR1 MNHNS, CDR2 SASEGT. This CDR3 spans 11 amino acids.

In regard to this clone: This may stem from a read error, because a much larger clone lies one nucleotide away. The read falls 3 residues short of the CDR3 end, and the missing part is taken from the germline J gene. This CDR3 is also generated by other DNA sequences in the sample. The J gene is TRBJ2-2, the V gene TRBV19; 8 bases match TRBD2. Germline V CDR1 and CDR2: LNHDA, SQIVND (reference sequence). The CDR3 contains 15 residues. Partial CDR3 DNA: TGTGCTAGTAGTTTACTAGCGGAGAACACCGGGGAG. Translated, it gives CASSLLAENTGE. The whole CDR3 protein reads CASSLLAENTGELFF.

This clone was found many times. The missing CDR3 end, 3 residues past where the read stops, is filled in from the germline J gene. The chain employs TRBV20-1 and TRBJ1-6, with D uncertain. Germline CDR1 reads DFQATT; CDR2 reads SNEGSKA (reference sequence). The CDR3 contains 15 residues. V dropped 1 base and J dropped 1 base, with 8 bases sitting between them. CDR3 DNA (partial): TGCAGTGCTAGAGCGAGGGTGTCCTATAATTCACCC. Residues: CSARARVSYNSP. The CDR3 in full is CSARARVSYNSPLHF.